This T cell receptor (beta chain) was identified in a study of regulatory and conventional T cells in RAG deficiency. V shed 3 bases, J shed 2 bases, and the junction held 21 bases outside the gene matches. Germline V gene sequence: CDR1 KGHSH, CDR2 LQKENI. CDR3 length: 20 residues. Clones were sequenced by immunoSEQ multiplex PCR, and TCRdb holds only the in-frame ones, with some missing. The sample includes tens of thousands of clones, around nine tenths of them seen just once. Regulatory T cells were sorted from blood as CD4+ CD25-high CD127-low cells. These sequences were also reported in another study, on regulatory T cells. According to that study: Amplification used 52 TRBV primers and 13 TRBJ primers.

The source material was Tregs sorted from blood. This chain connects TRBV18 to TRBJ2-7, with 8 bases identical to TRBD2. The receptor was isolated from a human donor in good health. DNA for the CDR3: TGTGCCAGCTCACCTCTAGGTATGATTCGTTCGGGACTAGGGGCCTACGAGCAGTACTTC. This translates into CASSPLGMIRSGLGAYEQYF.